This TCR beta chain was retrieved from a study of T cell clones after liver transplantation. Study details: Immunosuppression withdrawal was tried within 2 years after liver transplantation in this trial. A pre-transplant mixed lymphocyte reaction with TCRbeta sequencing defined graft-donor-reactive clones followed in post-transplant blood.

The CDR3 extends over 19 amino acids. Looked up from germline, CDR1 is LGHNA and CDR2 is YNFKEQ. Trimming stripped 0 bases from V and 3 bases from J, with 23 bases between. Measured with immunoSEQ multiplex PCR; TCRdb has only the in-frame clones, and not every one. The sample records some 9,000 clones, 60% to 80% being singletons. Study-wide points: Migration into the graft, not deletion, may explain lost graft donor-reactive T cells.

As concerns this clone: The antigen is undetermined.

CD3+CD4+ and CD3+CD8+ cells were FACS-sorted from thawed unstimulated PBMCs. Sequenced material: CD8+ T cells from blood, taken before liver transplant. This TCR derives from a human donor who received a liver transplant. This rearrangement joins TRBV4-2 to TRBJ1-1; D perhaps matches TRBD1 (6 bases). The DNA of the CDR3 is TGTGCCAGCAGCCAAGATCCGGGACTGGGGGCAACTAGGGACACTGAAGCTTTCTTT. This codes for CASSQDPGLGATRDTEAFF.